This T cell receptor (beta chain) was sequenced for a study of Tregs in tolerant kidney transplant recipients. Study background: The nonmyeloablative bone marrow transplants came from related graft donors, with transient mixed chimerism. Whole-study findings and limits: Tolerant patients' donor-specific Tregs expanded beyond overall Tregs, suggesting antigen-driven growth.

TCRdb's table, derived via immunoSEQ multiplex PCR, lists solely in-frame clones and lacks some. The data hold about 64,000 clones, with roughly 98% observed a single time. V lost 4 bases, J lost 0 bases, and 2 bases stayed unmatched. Germline CDR1 reads SGHNT; CDR2 reads YENEEA. The CDR3 extends over 15 amino acids. CD4+CD25+CD127- Tregs, CD4+CD25- non-Tregs, CD4 and CD8 cells were sorted. With respect to this clone: Antigen: not known.

The sample here was Tregs from blood, taken before the transplant. The TCR sequence derives from a human donor who received a combined kidney and bone marrow transplant. The J gene is TRBJ2-2, the V gene TRBV11-3, with 7 nucleotides matching TRBD2. The CDR3 loop is CASSSLAANTGELFF. CDR3 DNA sequence: TGTGCCAGCAGCTCTCTAGCGGCGAACACCGGGGAGCTGTTTTTT.